A selection of T cell receptor beta chains follows, all from one sample in a study of read filtering for tumor transcriptome and immune sequencing. TCRdb passed the reads through MiXCR, listing each CDR3 protein once. Of 40,000 to 55,000 distinct CDR3 sequences listed, roughly 18% were seen once; the top ten hold 15%. The sample comprised a population of CD138-negative cells sorted from bone marrow. The receptors come from a donor aged 40 or over with multiple myeloma. Both conserved end residues are part of each CDR3. A D gene is named only where the DNA matches it firmly. Clone size is not always given. Where it is, it says once, few, many or a class for expanded clones.

J gene,clone size,CDR3 length,V gene,D gene,CDR3 DNA,CDR3 protein
TRBJ2-1,many,15,TRBV29-1,TRBD1,TGCAGCGTTGATCCCGGGACAGGGGGCGCTTCTTGGCAGTTCTTC,CSVDPGTGGASWQFF
TRBJ2-1,many,15,TRBV30,.,TGTGCCTGGAGTAGTGTAGGGGGCTCCTACAATGAGCAGTTCTTC,CAWSSVGGSYNEQFF
TRBJ1-5,few,17,TRBV16,TRBD1,TGTGCCAGCAGCCACAGGACAGGGGGCATATTCAATCAGCCCCAGCATTTT,CASSHRTGGIFNQPQHF
TRBJ2-2,many,17,TRBV3-1,.,TGTGCCAGCAGCCACAGCAGGGTCCGGAGCAGCAGCGGGGAGCTGTTTTTT,CASSHSRVRSSSGELFF
TRBJ1-4,many,12,TRBV19,TRBD1,TGTGCCAGTCATACAGGGGGTGAAAAACTGTTTTTT,CASHTGGEKLFF
TRBJ2-3,many,12,TRBV7-2,.,TGTGCCAGCAGCTTGACGCGAGATACGCAGTATTTT,CASSLTRDTQYF
TRBJ2-1,many,16,TRBV24-1,.,TGTGCCACCAGTGAACCGACCCCTAGCTCCTACAATGAGCAGTTCTTC,CATSEPTPSSYNEQFF
TRBJ2-4,.,14,TRBV4-3,.,TGCGCCAGCAGCCAAGAACATCACGGAAACATTCAGTACTTC,CASSQEHHGNIQYF
TRBJ2-1,many,14,TRBV24-1,.,TGTGCCACCAGTGATTCGATGACCCGCAATGAGCAGTTCTTC,CATSDSMTRNEQFF
TRBJ2-3,many,16,TRBV5-1,TRBD2,TGCGCCAGCAGCCCCGGGACTAGCGGGAGATTAGATACGCAGTATTTT,CASSPGTSGRLDTQYF
TRBJ1-4,.,15,TRBV7-2,.,TGTGCCAGCAGCTCAGCGCGCGTGACTAATGAAAAACTGTCTTTT,CASSSARVTNEKLSF
TRBJ2-1,.,16,TRBV5-6,TRBD2,TGTTCCAGCAGCTTGGATGGGTCTAGCGGATACAATGAGCAGTTCTTC,CSSSLDGSSGYNEQFF